This TCR beta chain was identified in a study of T cells in Graves' hyperthyroidism and ophthalmopathy. Germline lookup yields CDR1 SNHLY and CDR2 FYNNEI. The CDR3 is 17 residues long. With V trimmed by 5 bases and J by 0 bases, 9 bases remained unmatched. In its sample, this clonotype was seen many times. Amplification targeted TCR beta CDR3 regions from RNA transcripts. HTBI primers were employed in a first-round RT-PCR of the TCR CDR3. From the multiplex PCR reads, TCRdb called clonotypes with MiXCR, one entry per CDR3 protein. The table includes more than 300,000 distinct CDR3 sequences, approximately 13% detected once. The patients, who ranged from 18 to 65 in age, presented with newly diagnosed hyperthyroidism lasting under 2 months. Exclusion followed for patients with uncontrolled infection, other autoimmune disease, pregnancy or lactation. Thyroid ultrasound and orbital computed tomography, with clinical symptoms and serum thyroxine and TRAb, informed diagnoses. Using around 10 ml of fresh peripheral blood, PBMCs were prepared.

Sequenced material: blood. This TCR came from a woman in her twenties or thirties with Graves' hyperthyroidism. The chain carries TRBV2 and TRBJ2-3, with TRBD1 matching 9 bases. The CDR3 region has the DNA TGTGCCAGCAGTTTAATAATCGGGACAGGGAGCACAGATACGCAGTATTTT. Translation gives CASSLIIGTGSTDTQYF.